Listed below are T cell receptor beta chains from one sample, sequenced in a study of cytomegalovirus exposure and HLA in healthy donors. Sequencing was performed with immunoSEQ multiplex PCR; in TCRdb, only in-frame clones are kept and a portion is missing. This sample's clone table lists 140,000 to 150,000 clones. The sample comprised PBMCs. These receptors originate from a woman aged 50 to 60 in good health and CMV-seronegative. CDR3s leave out the opening cysteine and the closing phenylalanine or tryptophan.

TRBJ2-1	TRBV9	ASSGTGGLYNEQF
TRBJ2-7	TRBV9	ASSFGQSSYLY
TRBJ1-5	TRBV19	ASLNRDGNQPQH
TRBJ1-1	TRBV4-1	ASRSNRGTEAF
TRBJ2-3	TRBV5-6	ASSLGSSTGDTQY
TRBJ1-2	TRBV9	ASSPPGTGGFADGYT
TRBJ1-4	TRBV4-2	ASSPPQGANNEKLF
TRBJ2-1	TRBV23-1	ASSPGYLAGARVRIGTHEQF
TRBJ2-7	TRBV7-9	ASSASSYEQY
TRBJ1-1	TRBV9	ASSVGLNRGNTEAF
TRBJ1-2	TRBV5-1	ASSSGGTQYNYGYT
TRBJ1-2	TRBV2	ASSKDRVGYGYT
TRBJ2-1	TRBV7-9	ASSLGDLAGDEQF
TRBJ2-1	TRBV5-1	ASSLVQGPGSYNEQF
TRBJ2-3	TRBV5-1	ASRVPRLAAEDTQY
TRBJ2-3	TRBV9	ASSPAPTSTDTQY
TRBJ2-2	TRBV4-3	ASSHLGLALGELF
TRBJ1-2	TRBV7-9	ASSAGDYGYT
TRBJ2-3	TRBV7-2	ASSFSGRNVGTDTQY
TRBJ1-1	TRBV7-9	ASSPQQGSTEAF
TRBJ2-5	TRBV6-4	ASSEVPGQQETQY
TRBJ1-2	TRBV30	ARGQGELHGYT
TRBJ2-1	TRBV7-3	ASSYGQGYNEQF
TRBJ2-7	TRBV7-2	ASSYKSEGVYEQY
TRBJ2-1	TRBV5-4	ASSPGLVGVNEQF
NA	TRBV4-1	ASSHNDGSSYEQY
TRBJ1-5	TRBV16	ASSQSDGERQPQH
TRBJ2-6	TRBV29-1	SVEETDSGANVLT
TRBJ2-1	TRBV30	AWSPMRGEQF
TRBJ1-3	TRBV2	ASSTDRAGNTIY
TRBJ2-4	TRBV4-1	ASSQGQGADIQY
TRBJ1-1	TRBV7-2	ASSLLQGSNTEAF
TRBJ1-2	TRBV18	ASSPNRASLGYT
TRBJ2-2	TRBV7-3	ASSLGANTGELF
TRBJ2-1	TRBV2	AQTGDEQF
TRBJ2-7	TRBV11-2	ASSLASSYEQY
TRBJ1-5	TRBV7-6	ASSLAQGIQPQH
TRBJ1-2	TRBV6-5	ASSYQIRDRVDYT
TRBJ2-3	TRBV5-4	ASSPSGRASDTQY
TRBJ1-2	TRBV28	ASGTSGTAWSYT
TRBJ1-3	TRBV5-1	ASSTGDRAAGNTIY
TRBJ1-5	TRBV2	ASIRERGNQPQH
TRBJ2-7	TRBV4-3	ASSQERGHDEQY
TRBJ2-1	TRBV5-1	ASSSGGRAGSEQF
TRBJ2-7	TRBV5-1	ASSFRDNVGEQY
TRBJ2-3	TRBV28	ASSLAGNTDTQY
TRBJ1-3	TRBV7-8	ASSWASPGNTIY
TRBJ2-7	TRBV7-6	ASSLVRGRGGGEQY
TRBJ2-7	TRBV21-1	ASSNSGTYYEQY
TRBJ2-2	TRBV9	ASSYDYTGELF
TRBJ1-3	TRBV4-1	ASSQGRGQTGGNTIY